Each of the 17 T cell receptor beta chains below was sequenced from the same sample in a study of T cell repertoires in cytomegalovirus infection. TCRdb re-derived calls from the reads in MiXCR, one entry per CDR3 protein. The table has some 320,000 distinct CDR3 sequences, about 28% seen once; the top ten hold roughly 20%. Antigens for these TCRs are unknown. The sequenced sample was cultured PBMCs, obtained from culture after CMV antigen stimulation. The receptors shown here come from a human donor in good health (CMV status not recorded). Some clones in this sample may be carry-over from other donors' samples.

This clonotype has more than one count but fewer than ten. V usage is TRBV6-1 and J usage is TRBJ2-1; 7 bases line up with TRBD2. CDR1 and CDR2 from the germline V gene are MNHNS and SASEGT. The CDR3 contains 14 residues. The V gene end was trimmed by 9 bases and the J gene end by 4 bases; junction bases not matched to a gene: 9. CDR3 amino acids: CASKGLAAYNEQFF. The DNA for the CDR3 is TGTGCCAGTAAGGGGCTAGCGGCATACAATGAGCAGTTCTTC.

This chain links TRBV27 with TRBJ1-2, with D tentatively TRBD1 (5 bases). Per germline, CDR1 MNHEY and CDR2 SMNVEV (reference sequence). The CDR3 is 13 amino acids. V was shortened by 2 bases and J by 4 bases, with 8 bases between the two germline ends. CDR3 DNA sequence: TGTGCCAGCAGTTTAGAGGGGTTCTATGGCTACACCTTC. Its protein is CASSLEGFYGYTF.

This chain joins TRBV28 and TRBJ2-3, with 8 bases fitting TRBD1. The V gene's germline CDR1 is MDHEN and CDR2 SYDVKM. The CDR3 covers 13 residues. The trim removed 9 bases at V and 2 bases at J, leaving 4 bases unmatched. Here the CDR3 reads CASSTGVTDTQYF. CDR3 sequence (DNA): TGTGCCAGTTCGACAGGGGTCACAGATACGCAGTATTTT.

This clonotype was seen more than once but under ten times. The chain uses TRBV7-4 and TRBJ2-7; perhaps TRBD1 as D (6 bases). Germline loops: CDR1 SGHVT, CDR2 SQSDAQ. Trimming left V 3 bases short and J 0 bases short, with 15 bases between. This CDR3 region has 16 residues. This CDR3 reads CASSFGQGTPSYEQYF. In DNA form, the CDR3 reads TGTGCCAGCAGCTTCGGACAAGGGACACCCTCCTACGAGCAGTACTTC.

This clonotype has only a few counts. The chain carries TRBV12-3 or TRBV12-4 and TRBJ1-1; 8 positions agree with TRBD1. The CDR3 consists of 16 residues. J gave up 0 bases and V 3 bases, and 6 bases lay outside the gene matches. CDR3 loop: CASSFRTGPMNTEAFF. CDR3 nucleotides: TGTGCCAGCAGTTTTCGGACAGGGCCGATGAACACTGAAGCTTTCTTT.

This clonotype was recorded only once. The chain links TRBV29-1 to TRBJ1-2, with 8 bases matching TRBD1. CDR1 is SQVTM, CDR2 ANQGSEA, per germline. This CDR3 contains 12 residues. The V and J ends lost 6 bases and 4 bases, in that order; junction bases with no gene match: 4. The CDR3 DNA sequence: TGCAGCGTCCCAGGGGGCTCCTATGGCTACACCTTC. Amino acid sequence: CSVPGGSYGYTF. Using reference TRBV29-1 and TRBJ1-2 for the parts outside the CDR3, the full variable domain is SAVISQKPSRDICQRGTSLTIQCQVDSQVTMMFWYRQQPGQSLTLIATANQGSEATYESGFVIDKFPISRPNLTFSTLTVSNMSPEDSSIYLCSVPGGSYGYTFGSGTRLTVV.

The chain recombines TRBV2 with TRBJ2-7; a possible D gene is TRBD1 (5 bases). V dropped 2 bases and J dropped 3 bases, with 8 bases sitting between them. This CDR3 has 13 residues. In germline, CDR1 is SNHLY, CDR2 FYNNEI. CDR3 protein: CASSESDSYEQYF. CDR3 in DNA: TGTGCCAGCAGTGAATCCGACAGCTACGAGCAGTACTTC.

V is TRBV12-3 or TRBV12-4 and J is TRBJ2-1; no clear D gene. This CDR3 has 12 residues. V was clipped by 2 bases and J by 6 bases, with 5 bases between them. This chain's CDR3 is CASSLNSNEQFF. CDR3 DNA sequence: TGTGCCAGCAGTTTAAACTCCAATGAGCAGTTCTTC.

This clonotype was recorded at least ten times. V gene TRBV7-2 combines with J gene TRBJ1-5; D is uncertain. The germline V gene encodes CDR1 SGHTA and CDR2 FQGNSA. The CDR3 sequence is 15 residues long. Deletions cut 5 bases from V and 4 bases from J, with 15 bases between. The CDR3 is CASSQLAGGNQPQHF. The CDR3 nucleotides read TGTGCCAGCAGCCAGCTGGCGGGAGGAAATCAGCCCCAGCATTTT.

The table lists this clonotype with many counts. The chain employs TRBV27 and TRBJ1-2; D is undetermined. From germline, CDR1 is MNHEY and CDR2 SMNVEV (reference sequence). This CDR3 is 14 amino acids long. The V gene lost 0 bases and the J gene lost 7 bases, with 12 bases spanning the gap. The CDR3 DNA reads TGTGCCAGCAGTTTATCAAGGCAGGCCCGTGGCTACACCTTC. Its protein is CASSLSRQARGYTF.

V gene TRBV11-3 combines with J gene TRBJ2-1; D possibly corresponds to TRBD2 (6 bases). The germline V and J ends were trimmed by 0 bases and 2 bases, with 11 bases remaining between them. This CDR3 has 16 amino acids. CDR1 and CDR2 (germline): SGHNT, YENEEA. The CDR3 is CASSLEAGFTYNEQFF. CDR3 sequence (DNA): TGTGCCAGCAGCTTAGAAGCGGGCTTCACCTACAATGAGCAGTTCTTC.

V and J are TRBV12-3 or TRBV12-4 and TRBJ1-6; no definite D call. V lost 5 bases and J 8 bases, leaving 16 bases between the germline ends. The CDR3 covers 15 residues. The CDR3 here is CASSPRRYIDSPLHF. The CDR3 nucleotides read TGTGCCAGCAGTCCCCGGCGCTATATTGATTCACCCCTCCACTTT.

The gene calls are TRBV27 and TRBJ1-4, with D perhaps TRBD1 (5 bases). There are 14 residues in the CDR3. V was clipped by 4 bases and J by 6 bases, with 12 bases between them. Germline V gene lookup returns CDR1 MNHEY and CDR2 SMNVEV (reference sequence). The CDR3 loop reads CASSSLGTDEKLFF. The CDR3, as DNA: TGTGCCAGCAGTTCCCTCGGGACGGATGAAAAACTGTTTTTT.

The rearrangement links TRBV6-6 to TRBJ1-2, with D perhaps TRBD1 (6 bases). CDR3 length: 18 residues. The V end was cut by 5 bases, the J end by 1 base, with 23 bases between. Looked up from germline, CDR1 is MNHNY and CDR2 is SVGAGI (reference sequence). CDR3 in DNA: TGTGCCAGCAGTACACGCCTTAAGGACAGTTTTATTAACTATGGCTACACCTTC. This codes for CASSTRLKDSFINYGYTF.

The rearrangement uses TRBV5-3 and TRBJ2-3; TRBD2 is a possible D gene (5 bases). TRBV5-3 is an ORF, and what it does is uncertain. V dropped 8 bases and J dropped 7 bases, with 26 bases sitting between them. This CDR3 spans 16 amino acids. The CDR3: CASSPVLAGTFNTQYF. The DNA of the CDR3 is TGTGCCAGCAGCCCGGTCTTGGCGGGCACCTTCAATACGCAGTATTTT.

The chain uses TRBV4-1 and TRBJ1-2, with D unresolved. This CDR3 region has 16 residues. The germline V and J ends were trimmed by 0 bases and 4 bases, with 15 bases remaining between them. The germline gives CDR1 MGHRA, CDR2 YSYEKL. The DNA for the CDR3 is TGCGCCAGCAGCCAAGAGGCGAGGGTTCACCTCTATGGCTACACCTTC. It specifies CASSQEARVHLYGYTF.

V and J are TRBV7-3 and TRBJ2-3; TRBD2 matches 13 bases. Germline values: CDR1 SGHTA, CDR2 FQGTGA. The CDR3 loop spans 16 amino acids. The V and J ends lost 5 bases and 5 bases, in that order; junction bases with no gene match: 7. CDR3 DNA: TGTGCCAGCAGCCCCACTAGCGGGGGGGCCTTAGATACGCAGTATTTT. This encodes CASSPTSGGALDTQYF.